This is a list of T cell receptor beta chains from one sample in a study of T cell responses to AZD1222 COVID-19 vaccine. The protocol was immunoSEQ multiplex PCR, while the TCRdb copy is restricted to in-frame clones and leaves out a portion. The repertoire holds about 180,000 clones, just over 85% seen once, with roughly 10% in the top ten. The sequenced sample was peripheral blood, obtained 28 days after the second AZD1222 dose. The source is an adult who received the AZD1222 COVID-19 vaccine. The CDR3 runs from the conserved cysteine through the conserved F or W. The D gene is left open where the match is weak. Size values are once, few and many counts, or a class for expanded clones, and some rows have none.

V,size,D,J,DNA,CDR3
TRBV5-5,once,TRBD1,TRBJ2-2,TGTGCCAGCAGTAGACAGGGGCCCCCCGGGGAGCTGTTTTTT,CASSRQGPPGELFF
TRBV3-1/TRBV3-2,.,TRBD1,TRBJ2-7,TGTGCCAGCAGTCTCCCGGGACAGGGTGGTTCCTACGAGCAGTACTTC,CASSLPGQGGSYEQYF
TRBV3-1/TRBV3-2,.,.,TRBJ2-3,TGTGCCAGCAGCCCTGGGGCTAGTAGGCAGACAGATACGCAGTATTTT,CASSPGASRQTDTQYF
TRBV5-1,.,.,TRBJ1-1,TGCGCCAGCAGCTTGGACCCGGACACTGAAGCTTTCTTT,CASSLDPDTEAFF
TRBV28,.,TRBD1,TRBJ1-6,TGTGCCGGGGGACAGGGGGTTTCACCCCTCCACTTT,CAGGQGVSPLHF
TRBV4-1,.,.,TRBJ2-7,TGCGCCAGCAGCCAAGATCCACTAAACTCCTATTCGACCATCTACGAGCAGTACTTC,CASSQDPLNSYSTIYEQYF
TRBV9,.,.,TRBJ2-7,TGTGCCAGCAGCGTAGCAGCGAGCTCCTACGAGCAGTACTTC,CASSVAASSYEQYF
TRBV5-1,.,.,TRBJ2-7,TGCGCCAGCAGCCGTACCGGCGTGGAGGAGCAGTACTTC,CASSRTGVEEQYF
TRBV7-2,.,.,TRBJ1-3,TGTGCCAGCAGCTTAGGGTCAGGGGACACCATATATTTT,CASSLGSGDTIYF
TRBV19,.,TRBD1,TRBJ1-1,TGTGCCAGTAGTATCGGGACAGGGGCCTTGAACACTGAAGCTTTCTTT,CASSIGTGALNTEAFF